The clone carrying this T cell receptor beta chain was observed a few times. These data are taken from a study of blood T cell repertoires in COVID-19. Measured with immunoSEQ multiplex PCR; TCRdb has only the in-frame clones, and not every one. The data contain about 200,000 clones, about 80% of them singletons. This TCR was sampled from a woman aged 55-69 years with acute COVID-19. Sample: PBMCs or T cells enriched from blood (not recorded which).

Here the CDR3 DNA reads TGTGCCAGCAGCTTCCGGGACAGGGGTACAGATACGCAGTATTTT. Its protein product is CASSFRDRGTDTQYF. The V call is TRBV7-8, the J call TRBJ2-3; 10 bases match TRBD1. Germline V CDR1 and CDR2: SGHVS, FQNEAQ. There are 15 residues in the CDR3. The V segment lost 3 bases and the J segment 3 bases; nucleotides outside the gene matches: 3.